This T cell receptor (beta chain) was obtained from a study of blood T cells in healthy people across ages. PCR was performed a second time for roughly 7 to 12 cycles using a sample-barcoded 5' primer and a J-beta primer mix. Tagging of each cDNA molecule was performed by a template-switch adaptor with 12 random nucleotides. TCRdb re-called the 5' RACE reads through MiXCR, storing one row per CDR3 protein. This sample has roughly 650,000 distinct CDR3 sequences; about 34% occur once, and the top ten carry 15% to 19%. The sample holds many counts of this clonotype. The TCR originated in a woman over 75 in good health. The sample was blood.

CDR3 protein: CSVQTYSSYEQYF. CDR3 sequence (DNA): TGCAGCGTGCAGACCTACTCCTCCTACGAGCAGTACTTC. J is TRBJ2-7 and V is TRBV29-1; D ambiguous. Germline lookup yields CDR1 SQVTM and CDR2 ANQGSEA. V gave up 6 bases and J gave up 0 bases, with 12 bases separating them. CDR3 length: 13 residues.